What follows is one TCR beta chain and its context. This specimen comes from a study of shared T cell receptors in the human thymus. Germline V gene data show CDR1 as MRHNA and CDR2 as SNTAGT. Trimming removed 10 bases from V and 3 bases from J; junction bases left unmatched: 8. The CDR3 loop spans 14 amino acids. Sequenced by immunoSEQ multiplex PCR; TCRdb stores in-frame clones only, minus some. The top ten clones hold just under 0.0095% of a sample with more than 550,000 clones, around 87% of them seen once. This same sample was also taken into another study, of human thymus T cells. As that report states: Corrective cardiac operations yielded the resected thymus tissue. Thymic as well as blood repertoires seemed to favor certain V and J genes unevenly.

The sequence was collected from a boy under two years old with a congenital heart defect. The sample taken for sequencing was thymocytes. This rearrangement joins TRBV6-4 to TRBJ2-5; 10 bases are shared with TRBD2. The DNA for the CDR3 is TGTGCCAAAAGGAGAGCGGGAGGGAAAGAGACCCAGTACTTC. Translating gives CAKRRAGGKETQYF.